The clone carrying this T cell receptor beta chain was found a few times. Sequencing was performed with immunoSEQ multiplex PCR; in TCRdb, only in-frame clones are kept and a portion is missing. Here the sample spans a few hundred thousand clones, roughly 84% being singletons. The source of the sample is a study of blood T cell repertoires in COVID-19. The CDR3 loop spans 20 amino acids. Germline assignment: CDR1 LGHNA and CDR2 YSLEER. The junction had 10 bases not matched to a gene; V was cut back by 0 bases and J by 2 bases. This TCR came from a woman between 40 and 55 years old who had recovered from COVID-19. The J gene is TRBJ2-6, the V gene TRBV4-3; the match to TRBD1 covers 10 bases. The sample comprised PBMCs or T cells enriched from blood (not recorded which). The DNA of the CDR3 is TGCGCCAGCAGCCAAGAATCGATGGGACAGGGGAGGACTGGGGCCAACGTCCTGACTTTC. It yields the protein CASSQESMGQGRTGANVLTF.